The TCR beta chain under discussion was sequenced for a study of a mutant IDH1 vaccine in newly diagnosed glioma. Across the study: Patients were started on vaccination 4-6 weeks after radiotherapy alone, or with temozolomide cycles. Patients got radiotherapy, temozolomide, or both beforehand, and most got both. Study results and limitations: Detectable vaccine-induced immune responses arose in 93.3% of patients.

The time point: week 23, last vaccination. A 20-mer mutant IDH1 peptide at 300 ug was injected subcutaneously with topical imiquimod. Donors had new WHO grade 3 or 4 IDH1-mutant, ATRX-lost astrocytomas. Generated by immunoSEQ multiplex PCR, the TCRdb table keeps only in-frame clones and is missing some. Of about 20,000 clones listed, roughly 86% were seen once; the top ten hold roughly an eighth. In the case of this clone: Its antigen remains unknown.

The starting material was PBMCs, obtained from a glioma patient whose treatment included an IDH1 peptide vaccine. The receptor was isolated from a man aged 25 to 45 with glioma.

The CDR3 reads CASSSAGFTEAFF. The CDR3 region has the DNA TGCGCCAGCAGTTCTGCAGGGTTTACTGAAGCTTTCTTT. The chain recombines TRBV5-1 with TRBJ1-1; D might be TRBD1 (5 bases). Germline-derived CDR1 and CDR2 are SGHRS and YFSETQ. V lost 5 bases and J 5 bases, leaving 13 bases between the germline ends. The CDR3 has 13 amino acids.